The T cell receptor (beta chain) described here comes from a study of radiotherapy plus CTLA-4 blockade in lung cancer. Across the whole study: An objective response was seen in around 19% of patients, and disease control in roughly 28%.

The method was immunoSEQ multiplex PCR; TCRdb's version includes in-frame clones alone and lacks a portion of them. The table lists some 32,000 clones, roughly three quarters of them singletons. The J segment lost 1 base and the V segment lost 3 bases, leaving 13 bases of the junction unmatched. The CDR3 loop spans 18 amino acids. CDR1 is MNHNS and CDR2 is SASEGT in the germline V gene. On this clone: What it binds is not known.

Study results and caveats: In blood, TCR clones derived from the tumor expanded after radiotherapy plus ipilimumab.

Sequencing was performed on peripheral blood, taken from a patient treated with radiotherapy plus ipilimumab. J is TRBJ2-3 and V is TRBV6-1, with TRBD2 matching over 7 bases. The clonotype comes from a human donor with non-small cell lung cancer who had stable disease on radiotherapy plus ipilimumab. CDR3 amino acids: CASSDGFGREWGTDTQYF. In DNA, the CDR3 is TGTGCCAGCAGTGATGGATTTGGGCGGGAGTGGGGCACAGATACGCAGTATTTT.